This is a list of T cell receptor beta chains from one sample in a study of blood T cell repertoires in COVID-19. The protocol was immunoSEQ multiplex PCR, while the TCRdb copy is restricted to in-frame clones and leaves out a portion. This table holds 65,000 to 85,000 clones, 60% to 85% found once. The specimen sequenced was peripheral blood. These receptors were collected from a human donor in a cohort sampled during active COVID-19. CDR3s include the opening cysteine and the closing phenylalanine or tryptophan. A D gene is named only where the DNA matches it firmly. The listing skips clone size in some rows; elsewhere it reads once, few, many or a size class.

d_gene,j_gene,abundance,v_gene,CDR3aa,CDR3nt
.,TRBJ1-2,.,TRBV14,CASSPYFSGSNYGYTF,TGTGCCAGCAGCCCCTATTTTTCGGGGAGTAACTATGGCTACACCTTC
.,TRBJ2-3,.,TRBV11-2,CASSLGGKTDTQYF,TGTGCCAGCAGCTTAGGAGGGAAAACAGATACGCAGTATTTT
.,TRBJ1-5,.,TRBV7-2,CASSVQEGQPQHF,TGTGCCAGCAGCGTACAGGAGGGACAGCCCCAGCATTTT
.,TRBJ2-5,.,TRBV7-6,CASSSHEGGETQYF,TGTGCCAGCAGCTCCCACGAGGGGGGGGAGACCCAGTACTTC
TRBD2,TRBJ2-1,.,TRBV27,CASSLAGDYNEQFF,TGTGCCAGCAGTTTAGCGGGAGACTACAATGAGCAGTTCTTC
TRBD2,TRBJ2-3,.,TRBV3-1/TRBV3-2,CASSQGLAGTTDTQYF,TGTGCCAGCAGCCAAGGCCTAGCGGGAACTACAGATACGCAGTATTTT
TRBD2,TRBJ2-7,.,TRBV11-2,CASSSGGGTFYEQYF,TGTGCCAGCAGCTCAGGCGGGGGGACGTTTTACGAGCAGTACTTC
TRBD2,TRBJ2-3,.,TRBV2,CASEGASGTADTQYF,TGTGCCAGCGAAGGGGCTAGCGGGACGGCAGATACGCAGTATTTT
.,TRBJ2-3,.,TRBV9,CASSVEDNPGRADTQYF,TGTGCCAGCAGCGTAGAGGACAACCCCGGAAGGGCAGATACGCAGTATTTT
.,TRBJ1-1,few,TRBV6-5,CASSKHLGPNTEAFF,TGTGCCAGCAGCAAACATTTGGGGCCCAACACTGAAGCTTTCTTT
.,TRBJ2-3,.,TRBV19,CASSLTGTDTQYF,TGTGCCAGTAGCCTCACAGGGACAGATACGCAGTATTTT
TRBD2,TRBJ2-1,once,TRBV11-3,CASSWGTSGYNEQFF,TGTGCCAGCAGCTGGGGGACTAGCGGGTACAATGAGCAGTTCTTC
TRBD2,TRBJ2-5,.,TRBV20-1,CSASLLAGQETQYF,TGCAGTGCTAGTCTACTAGCGGGACAAGAGACCCAGTACTTC
TRBD2,TRBJ2-2,.,TRBV4-2,CASSQESPTGTSGGGQNTGELFF,TGTGCCAGCAGCCAAGAATCCCCCACCGGGACTAGCGGGGGGGGGCAGAACACCGGGGAGCTGTTTTTT
.,TRBJ1-2,many,TRBV10-2,CASSFTRGGDNGYTF,TGCGCCAGCAGTTTTACAAGGGGAGGGGATAATGGCTACACCTTC
TRBD1,TRBJ2-7,many,TRBV10-3,CAISPGTGAYF,TGTGCCATCAGTCCCGGGACAGGCGCATACTTC
TRBD2,TRBJ2-5,.,TRBV11-2,CASSLGTSGQETQYF,TGTGCCAGCAGTTTGGGGACTAGCGGACAAGAGACCCAGTACTTC
TRBD1,TRBJ1-3,.,TRBV9,CASSRTGANGNTIYF,TGTGCCAGCAGCCGCACAGGGGCGAATGGAAACACCATATATTTT
.,TRBJ1-1,.,TRBV4-1,CASSPAEGQNTEAFF,TGCGCCAGCAGCCCTGCGGAGGGTCAGAACACTGAAGCTTTCTTT
.,TRBJ1-1,.,TRBV18,CASSPGRVEAFF,TGTGCCAGCTCACCTGGGAGGGTTGAAGCTTTCTTT
TRBD2,TRBJ2-3,.,TRBV7-9,CASSLARGASTDTQYF,TGTGCCAGCAGCTTAGCGCGGGGGGCTAGCACAGATACGCAGTATTTT
.,TRBJ1-1,.,TRBV28,CASSPRYSGTEAFF,TGTGCCAGCAGTCCCCGGTACTCTGGCACTGAAGCTTTCTTT
TRBD1,TRBJ1-1,.,TRBV9,CASSVLPGQGLNTEAFF,TGTGCCAGCAGCGTTCTACCGGGACAGGGACTGAACACTGAAGCTTTCTTT
TRBD1,TRBJ1-5,few,TRBV29-1,CSVESPRGQGVVSNQPQHF,TGCAGCGTTGAATCCCCAAGAGGACAGGGTGTCGTTAGCAATCAGCCCCAGCATTTT
TRBD1,TRBJ1-2,once,TRBV18,CASSPDRGNYGYTF,TGTGCCAGCTCACCCGACAGGGGGAACTATGGCTACACCTTC
.,TRBJ1-1,.,TRBV4-1,CASSPDILMNTEAFF,TGCGCCAGCAGCCCGGACATCCTCATGAACACTGAAGCTTTCTTT
TRBD1,TRBJ1-2,.,TRBV19,CASSIDRGNGYTF,TGTGCCAGTAGTATCGACAGGGGGAATGGCTACACCTTC
.,TRBJ2-2,.,TRBV25-1,CASSEYRGTGELFF,TGTGCCAGCAGTGAATACCGCGGGACCGGGGAGCTGTTTTTT
TRBD1,TRBJ1-1,.,TRBV19,CASSRGTGLEAFF,TGTGCCAGTAGTAGAGGGACAGGACTTGAAGCTTTCTTT
.,TRBJ2-6,.,TRBV19,CASSRYEGLSGANVLTF,TGTGCCAGTAGTAGATACGAGGGACTCTCTGGGGCCAACGTCCTGACTTTC
.,TRBJ2-3,many,TRBV11-3,CASSPGQGGPTTDTQYF,TGTGCCAGCAGCCCCGGACAGGGAGGGCCCACCACAGATACGCAGTATTTT
.,TRBJ2-1,.,TRBV5-1,CASSTRVSGLGYVQFF,TGCGCCAGCTCGACCCGAGTGTCGGGACTCGGGTATGTGCAGTTCTTC
.,TRBJ1-1,.,TRBV27,CASSPGFGTEAFF,TGTGCCAGCAGTCCGGGGTTCGGCACTGAAGCTTTCTTT
.,TRBJ2-1,few,TRBV20-1,CSAESSGFF,TGCAGTGCAGAGAGTAGCGGGTTCTTC
TRBD1,TRBJ1-1,once,TRBV7-6,CASSLAPGGVPEAFF,TGTGCCAGCAGCTTAGCCCCAGGGGGTGTCCCTGAAGCTTTCTTT
.,TRBJ2-2,.,TRBV5-1,CASSTWASNTGELFF,TGCGCCAGCAGTACCTGGGCCTCGAACACCGGGGAGCTGTTTTTT
.,TRBJ1-1,.,TRBV6-5,CASSSIDTEAFF,TGTGCCAGCAGTTCGATAGACACTGAAGCTTTCTTT
.,TRBJ1-1,.,TRBV6-2/TRBV6-3,CASSYNPTSGTEAFF,TGTGCCAGCAGTTACAATCCCACGAGCGGCACTGAAGCTTTCTTT
TRBD1,TRBJ1-6,.,TRBV7-2,CASSLAPNRGFWNSPLHF,TGTGCCAGCAGCTTAGCACCTAACAGGGGTTTTTGGAATTCACCCCTCCACTTT
TRBD1,TRBJ1-1,.,TRBV15,CATSSTTGGGLNTEAFF,TGTGCCACCAGCTCAACGACAGGGGGTGGCCTGAACACTGAAGCTTTCTTT
.,TRBJ2-5,.,TRBV28,CASNAPREPQETQYF,TGTGCCAGCAACGCGCCGCGAGAACCCCAAGAGACCCAGTACTTC
TRBD2,TRBJ2-1,.,TRBV29-1,CSVEGEAGAANEQFF,TGCAGCGTTGAAGGGGAAGCGGGAGCCGCCAATGAGCAGTTCTTC
.,TRBJ2-5,.,TRBV12-3/TRBV12-4,CASLSGYQETQYF,TGTGCCAGCTTAAGCGGTTACCAAGAGACCCAGTACTTC
.,TRBJ2-2,once,TRBV6-4,CASSVSGDTGELFF,TGTGCCAGCAGTGTGTCGGGTGACACCGGGGAGCTGTTTTTT
.,TRBJ2-2,.,TRBV7-3,CASRTGTANTGELFF,TGTGCCAGCAGAACCGGGACTGCGAACACCGGGGAGCTGTTTTTT
.,TRBJ1-6,.,TRBV7-2,CASSLERLDSPLHF,TGTGCCAGCAGCTTAGAACGACTTGATTCACCCCTCCACTTT
.,TRBJ2-5,.,TRBV29-1,CSGGEETQYF,TGCAGCGGCGGGGAAGAGACCCAGTACTTC
.,TRBJ1-2,few,TRBV19,CASSWQAYGYTF,TGTGCCAGTAGTTGGCAGGCCTATGGCTACACCTTC
TRBD1,TRBJ1-5,.,TRBV9,CASSVTDRAFHQPQHF,TGTGCCAGCAGCGTTACCGACAGGGCCTTTCATCAGCCCCAGCATTTT
.,TRBJ2-2,.,TRBV5-6,CASNLPPSTGRSGELFF,TGTGCCAGCAACCTTCCCCCCTCCACAGGGCGATCCGGGGAGCTGTTTTTT
TRBD1,TRBJ2-7,many,TRBV14,CASRGGQSYEQYF,TGTGCCAGCAGAGGGGGACAGTCCTACGAGCAGTACTTC
.,TRBJ2-2,few,TRBV2,CASSAQGAGELFF,TGTGCCAGCAGCGCACAGGGAGCCGGGGAGCTGTTTTTT
TRBD1,TRBJ1-3,.,TRBV9,CASSVATSRGPGNTIYF,TGTGCCAGCAGCGTAGCCACTTCAAGGGGGCCCGGAAACACCATATATTTT
TRBD1,TRBJ2-7,few,TRBV14,CASSSGTGFDEQYF,TGTGCCAGCAGCTCCGGGACAGGGTTCGACGAGCAGTACTTC
.,TRBJ2-5,.,TRBV7-2,CASSVAPGQQWETQYF,TGTGCCAGCAGCGTAGCGCCGGGTCAGCAGTGGGAGACCCAGTACTTC
.,TRBJ2-1,.,TRBV5-7,CASRRGHNEQFF,TGTGCCAGCAGGCGGGGTCATAATGAGCAGTTCTTC
TRBD1,TRBJ1-2,.,TRBV27,CASSLWSSDRENGYTF,TGTGCCAGCAGTTTATGGTCGTCGGACAGGGAAAATGGCTACACCTTC
TRBD1,TRBJ1-1,.,TRBV7-6,CASSLAKGANTEAFF,TGTGCCAGCAGCTTGGCCAAGGGGGCGAACACTGAAGCTTTCTTT
.,TRBJ2-7,.,TRBV5-4,CASSLGSGTYEQYF,TGTGCCAGCAGCTTAGGTAGCGGAACCTACGAGCAGTACTTC